Here is one T cell receptor beta chain with its context. The entry originates in a study of T cell changes during pregnancy in multiple sclerosis. Assay used: immunoSEQ multiplex PCR; TCRdb lists only in-frame clones, some missing. The sample lists 110,000 or so clones, approximately 95% occurring once. Germline assignment: CDR1 LNHDA and CDR2 SQIVND (reference sequence). The CDR3 covers 17 residues. With V trimmed by 5 bases and J by 5 bases, 13 bases remained unmatched. This TCR derives from a female donor with multiple sclerosis, enrolled in a pregnancy study. V usage is TRBV19 and J usage is TRBJ2-3; 10 bases line up with TRBD1. The specimen comprised peripheral blood, sampled before pregnancy. This CDR3 is CASSSTGTGVSQDTQYF. In DNA, the CDR3 is TGTGCCAGTAGTTCAACCGGGACAGGGGTATCACAAGATACGCAGTATTTT.